These 28 T cell receptor beta chains share one sample of origin, sequenced in a study of CD8+CD57+ T cells in acquired aplastic anemia. Genomic DNA served as template for TCR beta VDJ and CDR3 profiling. TCRdb re-derived calls from the reads in MiXCR, one entry per CDR3 protein. In the table there are just over 400,000 distinct CDR3 sequences, about 70% of which are singletons. The sequenced sample consisted of sorted CD4+, CD8+, or CD8+CD57+ T cells (not recorded which) from PBMCs. These receptors were obtained from a human donor in good health, serving as a control.

The J gene is TRBJ1-3, the V gene TRBV6-5; 8 bases align to TRBD1. V dropped 8 bases and J dropped 0; count of bases not matched to a gene: 12. Looked up from germline, CDR1 is MNHEY and CDR2 is SVGAGI. This CDR3 contains 17 residues. In DNA, the CDR3 is TGTGCCAGCGGTTCCCGGACAGGGCAGAGCTCTGGAAACACCATATATTTT. Encoded protein: CASGSRTGQSSGNTIYF.

This chain's CDR3 is CASSPTTGNEQYF. The CDR3, as DNA: TGTGCCAGCAGCCCTACCACAGGAAACGAGCAGTACTTC. V gene TRBV14 combines with J gene TRBJ2-7, with D possibly matching TRBD1 (5 bases). This CDR3 is built from 13 residues. Trimming removed 4 bases at V and 5 bases at J, with 12 bases between. Germline loops: CDR1 SGHDN, CDR2 FVKESK.

This clonotype was picked up many times. This rearrangement joins TRBV20-1 to TRBJ2-3; perhaps TRBD2 as D (6 bases). The CDR3 length is 12 residues. The V and J ends lost 1 base and 6 bases respectively, with 8 bases between them. Germline V gene lookup returns CDR1 DFQATT and CDR2 SNEGSKA (reference sequence). CDR3 nucleotides: TGCAGTGCTAGAGTTGGAGGGGATACGCAGTATTTT. As protein: CSARVGGDTQYF.

About this clonotype: A much larger clone lies a single base off, so this may be a read error. The chain employs TRBV25-1 and TRBJ2-7, with 7 bases fitting TRBD1. Germline values: CDR1 MGHDK, CDR2 SYGVNS. This CDR3 region has 16 residues. CDR3 sequence: CASSYSSSGQFYGQYF. The CDR3 DNA follows: TGTGCCAGCAGTTACTCTTCTTCGGGACAGTTCTACGGGCAGTACTTC.

This clonotype appeared a single time. V usage is TRBV12-3 or TRBV12-4 and J usage is TRBJ1-1, with a weak D call TRBD1 (6 bases). The CDR3 is 17 residues long. Trimming took 8 bases from V and 1 from J, leaving 23 bases between them. The chain's CDR3 is CASGPEVGVRGNTEAFF. For the CDR3, the DNA is TGTGCCAGCGGCCCGGAAGTGGGGGTCAGGGGGAACACTGAAGCTTTCTTT.

Notes on this clonotype: The junction shows a germline mismatch at one end, possibly a read error. The gene calls are TRBV5-1 and TRBJ2-2; maybe TRBD2 (5 bases). Per germline, CDR1 SGHRS and CDR2 YFSETQ. The CDR3 runs to 16 residues. The CDR3 nucleotides read TGCGCCAGCAGCTGGCGCTCGACTCAACTAACCGGGGAGCTGTACTTC. Residues: CASSWRSTQLTGELYF. Variable domain in full (rest from reference TRBV5-1 and TRBJ2-2): KAGVTQTPRYLIKTRGQQVTLSCSPISGHRSVSWYQQTPGQGLQFLFEYFSETQRNKGNFPGRFSGRQFSNSRSEMNVSTLELGDSALYLCASSWRSTQLTGELYFGEGSRLTVL.

V usage is TRBV15 and J usage is TRBJ2-7; the match to TRBD2 covers 9 bases. Trimming at V came to 10 bases and at J to 9 bases, leaving 19 bases not matched to a gene. CDR3 length: 15 amino acids. Per the germline V gene, CDR1 is LNHNV and CDR2 is YYDKDF (reference sequence). CDR3 nucleotides: TGTGCCAGCAGTGAAGCGGGAGGTAAGGCCTTTCGGCAGTACTTC. Translated: CASSEAGGKAFRQYF.

This clonotype was counted at least ten times. The DNA of the CDR3 is TGCAGCGTTGGGGGGGGAACGGGGAATCAGCCCCAGCATTTT. Translated, it gives CSVGGGTGNQPQHF. The V and J genes are TRBV29-1 and TRBJ1-5; weak D call: TRBD1 (5 bases). The V end lost 4 bases, the J end lost 4 bases, and 14 bases lay between the germline ends. The CDR3 consists of 14 residues. Germline loops: CDR1 SQVTM, CDR2 ANQGSEA.

This clonotype was seen just once. This sequence joins TRBV9 and TRBJ1-2; 8 bases match TRBD1. V shed 1 base and J 6 bases; nucleotides not matched to a gene: 8. Per the germline V gene, CDR1 is SGDLS and CDR2 is YYNGEE. The CDR3 consists of 15 residues. The CDR3: CASSVWTGNGDGYTF. Here the CDR3 DNA reads TGTGCCAGCAGCGTATGGACAGGGAATGGCGATGGCTACACCTTC.

CDR3 DNA: TGCGCCAGCAGCGGGACAGGGACCTTCCCTAGCAATCAGCCCCAGCATTTT. Amino acid sequence: CASSGTGTFPSNQPQHF. The rearrangement links TRBV5-1 to TRBJ1-5, with 9 bases fitting TRBD1. This CDR3 comprises 17 residues. V lost 4 bases and J lost 0; bases outside the gene matches: 8. CDR1 and CDR2 from the germline V gene are SGHRS and YFSETQ. Full variable domain (rest looked up from reference TRBV5-1 and TRBJ1-5): KAGVTQTPRYLIKTRGQQVTLSCSPISGHRSVSWYQQTPGQGLQFLFEYFSETQRNKGNFPGRFSGRQFSNSRSEMNVSTLELGDSALYLCASSGTGTFPSNQPQHFGDGTRLSIL.

This clonotype was observed a single time. V gene TRBV13 combines with J gene TRBJ2-2; D possibly corresponds to TRBD1 (5 bases). V lost 6 bases, J lost 6 bases, and 17 bases lay in between. The CDR3 is 15 residues long. Per germline, CDR1 PRHDT and CDR2 FYEKMQ (reference sequence). CDR3 amino acids: CASSYNSQGSGELFF. In DNA, the CDR3 is TGTGCCAGCAGTTACAATTCGCAGGGATCCGGGGAGCTGTTTTTT.

This clonotype was found once. At one boundary the junction diverges from the germline segment, which might be a read error. The chain is built from TRBV9 and TRBJ1-5; D not certain. Germline V CDR1 and CDR2: SGDLS, YYNGEE. This CDR3 has 13 residues. The CDR3 DNA reads as TGTGCCAGCAGCTTATCTCCTCTAGAGCCCGAGCAGTTT. It translates to CASSLSPLEPEQF.

Of note for this clonotype: The junction departs from the called germline gene at one end, perhaps through a read error. V and J are TRBV10-3 and TRBJ2-5, with 7 bases matching TRBD1. CDR1 is ENHRY, CDR2 SYGVKD, per germline. The CDR3 consists of 14 residues. CDR3 coding DNA: TGTGCCACCAGTGAGACAGGGCCGGCAGAGACCCAGTACTTC. It specifies CATSETGPAETQYF.

The chain recombines TRBV7-2 with TRBJ2-7; no reliable D call. Germline CDR1 reads SGHTA; CDR2 reads FQGNSA. The length of the CDR3 is 15 residues. V was shortened by 7 bases and J by 7 bases, with 23 bases between the two germline ends. The CDR3 region has the DNA TGTGCCAGCACACCGGGCGGAGAGGTGGTTTTTGAGCAGTACTTC. This gives the protein CASTPGGEVVFEQYF.

The genes are TRBV5-8 and TRBJ2-5, with D possibly being TRBD1 or TRBD2 (5 bases each). This CDR3 is built from 15 residues. Germline V CDR1 and CDR2: SGHTS, YDEGEE. The V gene lost 4 bases and the J gene lost 5 bases, with 18 bases spanning the gap. The CDR3 loop is CASSARSHEGETQYF. CDR3 coding DNA: TGTGCCAGCAGCGCCCGAAGCCACGAGGGGGAGACCCAGTACTTC.

This clonotype has a handful of counts. The rearrangement joins TRBV12-3 or TRBV12-4 to TRBJ1-6; TRBD1 agrees at 7 bases. Trimming cost V 7 bases and J 5 bases; bases outside gene matches: 8. The CDR3 has 15 amino acids. CDR3 loop: CASTKTGWNNSPLHF. The CDR3 region has the DNA TGTGCCAGCACAAAGACAGGGTGGAATAATTCACCCCTCCACTTT.

The J gene is TRBJ1-2, the V gene TRBV19; 8 bases fit TRBD1. The CDR3 has 16 residues. Trimming cost V 4 bases and J 4 bases; bases outside gene matches: 11. The germline gives CDR1 LNHDA, CDR2 SQIVND (reference sequence). CDR3 in DNA: TGTGCCAGTAGTAATCCCGACAGGGGCTTGAGCTATGGCTACACCTTC. This sequence encodes CASSNPDRGLSYGYTF.

The gene calls are TRBV7-9 and TRBJ2-3, with D unresolved. V lost 10 bases and J lost 2, with 16 bases in between. Germline CDR1 SEHNR, CDR2 FQNEAQ (reference sequence). This CDR3 comprises 14 residues. The CDR3 DNA reads as TGTGCCACCCGGGCTGAAGCCTCCACAGATACGCAGTATTTT. This translates into CATRAEASTDTQYF.

The gene calls are TRBV24-1 and TRBJ1-2; 9 bases match TRBD1. Germline V gene sequence: CDR1 KGHDR, CDR2 SFDVKD. Germline trimming cut 11 bases from V and 8 bases from J; bases unmatched to any gene: 8. The CDR3 is made up of 12 amino acids. The CDR3 sequence: CANQRDRDGYTF. The CDR3 DNA reads TGTGCCAATCAACGGGACAGGGACGGCTACACCTTC.

The chain is built from TRBV7-2 and TRBJ2-3, with 13 bases lining up with TRBD2. V lost 3 bases, J lost 5 bases, and 2 bases stayed unmatched. Germline CDR1 SGHTA, CDR2 FQGNSA. This CDR3 comprises 15 residues. CDR3 sequence: CASSFGTSGIDTQYF. Written as DNA, the CDR3 is TGTGCCAGCAGCTTCGGGACTAGCGGGATAGATACGCAGTATTTT.

The chain uses TRBV19 and TRBJ1-5, with D uncertain. Trimming removed 8 bases from V and 1 base from J, with 15 bases in between. This CDR3 has 15 amino acids. Germline V lookup: CDR1 LNHDA, CDR2 SQIVND (reference sequence). The CDR3 bases are TGTGCCAGTTCCATAGGGTCAGGAAGCAATCAGCCCCAGCATTTT. This translates into CASSIGSGSNQPQHF.

At least ten counts were recorded for this clonotype. The V call is TRBV11-1, the J call TRBJ1-4; D unclear. The CDR3 extends over 14 amino acids. The V gene's germline CDR1 is SGHAT and CDR2 FQDESV (reference sequence). The V and J ends lost 4 bases and 6 bases respectively, with 12 bases between them. For the CDR3, the DNA is TGTGCCAGCAGCTCGGAACAAGGACATGAAAAACTGTTTTTT. This sequence encodes CASSSEQGHEKLFF. The complete variable domain, with remaining parts taken from reference TRBV11-1 and TRBJ1-4, reads EAEVAQSPRYKITEKSQAVAFWCDPISGHATLYWYRQILGQGPELLVQFQDESVVDDSQLPKDRFSAERLKGVDSTLKIQPAELGDSAMYLCASSSEQGHEKLFFGSGTQLSVL.

The rearrangement joins TRBV7-9 to TRBJ2-7, with TRBD2 as a possible D gene (6 bases). The CDR3 has 15 amino acids. Germline values: CDR1 SEHNR, CDR2 FQNEAQ (reference sequence). The V end lost 3 bases, the J end lost 3 bases, and 15 bases lay between the germline ends. CDR3 loop: CASSLTSGQVYEQYF. CDR3 DNA: TGTGCCAGCAGCTTGACAAGCGGGCAAGTCTACGAGCAGTACTTC.

The gene calls are TRBV5-1 and TRBJ2-7; a possible D gene is TRBD2 (6 bases). The CDR3 is 18 amino acids. V dropped 1 base and J dropped 3 bases, with 23 bases sitting between them. Germline assignment: CDR1 SGHRS and CDR2 YFSETQ. The CDR3 spells CASSLSGHGGPTHYEQYF. The CDR3 nucleotides read TGCGCCAGCAGCTTGAGTGGGCACGGGGGTCCAACCCACTACGAGCAGTACTTC.

As concerns this clonotype: The germline gene is not matched at one end of the junction; a read error may be the cause. V and J are TRBV7-3 and TRBJ1-2; D unclear. Germline V lookup: CDR1 SGHTA, CDR2 FQGTGA. The CDR3 is 17 amino acids. In nucleotides, the CDR3 is TGTGCTAGCAGCGTACGCTCCGGCGCTATACCAGACACTGGCTACACCTTC. It encodes CASSVRSGAIPDTGYTF.

This sequence joins TRBV10-3 and TRBJ2-7; TRBD1 might be the D (5 bases). The CDR3 consists of 16 residues. Germline V CDR1 and CDR2: ENHRY, SYGVKD. In DNA, the CDR3 is TGTGCCATCAGTGGCGGTGGGGCGGAAAGGGTCTACGAGCAGTTCGTC. Translated: CAISGGGAERVYEQFV.

The chain uses TRBV11-2 and TRBJ1-5; a possible D gene is TRBD1 (6 bases). From germline, CDR1 is SGHAT and CDR2 FQNNGV. Deletions cut 0 bases from V and 10 bases from J, with 10 bases between. The CDR3 has 13 amino acids. CDR3 residues: CASSLDGQPPQHF. The CDR3 nucleotides are TGTGCCAGCAGCTTAGACGGACAGCCACCCCAGCATTTT.

This chain connects TRBV6-5 to TRBJ1-5, with D possibly being TRBD1 (5 bases). This CDR3 contains 15 residues. Germline values: CDR1 MNHEY, CDR2 SVGAGI. V lost 6 bases to trimming and J lost 0 bases, with 12 bases between them. The CDR3: CASRTEHRSNQPQHF. CDR3 nucleotides: TGTGCCAGCAGGACAGAACACCGTAGCAATCAGCCCCAGCATTTT.